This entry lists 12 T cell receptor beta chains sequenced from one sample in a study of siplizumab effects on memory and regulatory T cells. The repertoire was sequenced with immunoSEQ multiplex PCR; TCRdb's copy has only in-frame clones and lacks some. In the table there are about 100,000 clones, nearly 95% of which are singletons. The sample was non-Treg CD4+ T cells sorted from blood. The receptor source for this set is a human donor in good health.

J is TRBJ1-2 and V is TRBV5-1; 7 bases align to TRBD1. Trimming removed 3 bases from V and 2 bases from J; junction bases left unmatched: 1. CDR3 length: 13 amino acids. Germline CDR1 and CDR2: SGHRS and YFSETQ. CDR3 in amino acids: CASSSTGNYGYTF. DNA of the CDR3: TGCGCCAGCAGCTCGACAGGGAACTATGGCTACACCTTC.

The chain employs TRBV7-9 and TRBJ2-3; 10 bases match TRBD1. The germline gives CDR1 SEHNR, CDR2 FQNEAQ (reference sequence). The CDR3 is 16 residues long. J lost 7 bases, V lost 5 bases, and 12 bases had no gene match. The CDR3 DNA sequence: TGTGCCAGCAGCGGGACAGGGGCTTCTTTTGTAAATACGCAGTATTTT. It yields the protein CASSGTGASFVNTQYF.

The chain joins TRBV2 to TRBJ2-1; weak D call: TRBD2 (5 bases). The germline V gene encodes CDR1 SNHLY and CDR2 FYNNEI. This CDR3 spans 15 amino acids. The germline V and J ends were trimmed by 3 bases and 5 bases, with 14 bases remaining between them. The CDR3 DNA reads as TGTGCCAGCAGTGAGGGCTACTCCGGGGACAATGAGCAGTTCTTC. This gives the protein CASSEGYSGDNEQFF.

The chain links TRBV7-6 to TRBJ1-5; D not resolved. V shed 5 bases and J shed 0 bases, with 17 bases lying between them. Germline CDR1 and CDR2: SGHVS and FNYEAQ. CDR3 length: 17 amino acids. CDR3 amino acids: CASSPPSPDYSNQPQHF. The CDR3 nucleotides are TGTGCCAGCAGCCCACCCAGTCCGGACTATAGCAATCAGCCCCAGCATTTT.

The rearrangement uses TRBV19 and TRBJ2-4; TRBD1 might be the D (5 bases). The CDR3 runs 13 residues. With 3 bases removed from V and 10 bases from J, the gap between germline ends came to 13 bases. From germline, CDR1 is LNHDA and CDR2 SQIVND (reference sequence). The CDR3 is CASSMSAGLIQYF. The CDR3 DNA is TGTGCCAGTAGTATGTCGGCAGGGTTGATTCAGTACTTC.

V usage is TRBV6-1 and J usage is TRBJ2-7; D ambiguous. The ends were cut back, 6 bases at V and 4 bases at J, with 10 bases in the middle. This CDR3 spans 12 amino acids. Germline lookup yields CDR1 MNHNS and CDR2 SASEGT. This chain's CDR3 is CASRGPLYEQYF. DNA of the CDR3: TGTGCCAGCAGAGGGCCCCTTTACGAGCAGTACTTC.

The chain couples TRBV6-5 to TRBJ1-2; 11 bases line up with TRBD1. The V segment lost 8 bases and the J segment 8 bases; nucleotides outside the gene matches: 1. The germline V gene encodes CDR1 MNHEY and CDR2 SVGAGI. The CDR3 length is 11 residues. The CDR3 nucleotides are TGTGCCAGCGGGACAGGGGGGGGCTACACCTTC. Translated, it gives CASGTGGGYTF.

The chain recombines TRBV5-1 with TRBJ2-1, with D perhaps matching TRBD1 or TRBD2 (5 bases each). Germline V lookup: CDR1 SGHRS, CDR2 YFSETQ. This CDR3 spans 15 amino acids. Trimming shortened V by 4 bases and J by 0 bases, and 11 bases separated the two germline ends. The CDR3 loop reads CASSGGQGSYNEQFF. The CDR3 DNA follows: TGCGCCAGCAGCGGGGGTCAGGGCTCCTACAATGAGCAGTTCTTC.

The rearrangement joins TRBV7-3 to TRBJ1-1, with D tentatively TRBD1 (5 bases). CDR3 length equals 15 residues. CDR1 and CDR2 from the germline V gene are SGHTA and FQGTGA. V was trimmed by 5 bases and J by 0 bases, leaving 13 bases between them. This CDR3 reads CASSLYQGMNTEAFF. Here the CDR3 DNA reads TGTGCCAGCAGCCTCTATCAGGGTATGAACACTGAAGCTTTCTTT.

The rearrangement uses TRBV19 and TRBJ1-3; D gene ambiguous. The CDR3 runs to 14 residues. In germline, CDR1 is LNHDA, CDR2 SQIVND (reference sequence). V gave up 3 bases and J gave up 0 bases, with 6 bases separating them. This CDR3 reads CASSIGNSGNTIYF. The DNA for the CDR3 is TGTGCCAGTAGTATCGGCAACTCTGGAAACACCATATATTTT. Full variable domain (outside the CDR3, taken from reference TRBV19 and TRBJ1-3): DGGITQSPKYLFRKEGQNVTLSCEQNLNHDAMYWYRQDPGQGLRLIYYSQIVNDFQKGDIAEGYSVSREKKESFPLTVTSAQKNPTAFYLCASSIGNSGNTIYFGEGSWLTVV.

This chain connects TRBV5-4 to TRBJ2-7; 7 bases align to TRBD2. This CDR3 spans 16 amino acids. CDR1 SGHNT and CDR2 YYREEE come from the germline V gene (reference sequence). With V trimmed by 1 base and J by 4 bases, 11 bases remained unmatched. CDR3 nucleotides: TGTGCCAGCAGCTTGAAGGGGCCAGCGGGAAGATACGAGCAGTACTTC. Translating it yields CASSLKGPAGRYEQYF.

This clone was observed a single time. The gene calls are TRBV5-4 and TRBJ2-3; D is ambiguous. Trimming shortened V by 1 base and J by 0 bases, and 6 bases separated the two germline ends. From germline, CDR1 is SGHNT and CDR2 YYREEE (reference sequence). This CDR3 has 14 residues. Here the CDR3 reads CASSLQASTDTQYF. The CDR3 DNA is TGTGCCAGCAGCTTGCAAGCGAGCACAGATACGCAGTATTTT.